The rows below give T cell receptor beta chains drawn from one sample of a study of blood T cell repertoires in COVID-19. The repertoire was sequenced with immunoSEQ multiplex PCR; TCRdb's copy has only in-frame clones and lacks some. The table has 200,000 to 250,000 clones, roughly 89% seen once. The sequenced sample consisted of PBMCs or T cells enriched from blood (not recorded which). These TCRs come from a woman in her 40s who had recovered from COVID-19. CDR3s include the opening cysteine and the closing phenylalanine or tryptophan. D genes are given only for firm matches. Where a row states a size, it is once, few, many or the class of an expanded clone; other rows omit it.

CASTGTSGGTDTQYF,TGTGCCAGCACCGGGACTAGCGGAGGCACAGATACGCAGTATTTT,few,15,NA,TRBV21-1,TRBJ2-3
CSVSGTTLYNEQFF,TGCAGCGTCTCCGGGACTACACTCTACAATGAGCAGTTCTTC,NA,14,TRBD2,TRBV29-1,TRBJ2-1
CASSTSGGDTQYF,TGTGCCAGCAGTACTAGCGGAGGGGATACGCAGTATTTT,NA,13,TRBD2,TRBV2,TRBJ2-3
CATSRVSQRGLKNSNQPQHF,TGTGCCACCAGCAGAGTCAGCCAGAGGGGACTTAAGAACAGCAATCAGCCCCAGCATTTT,NA,20,NA,TRBV15,TRBJ1-5
CASSLARRETQYF,TGCGCCAGCAGCTTGGCGCGTAGAGAGACCCAGTACTTC,NA,13,NA,TRBV5-1,TRBJ2-5
CASSQMLAGYNEQFF,TGTGCCAGCAGCCAAATGCTAGCGGGGTACAATGAGCAGTTCTTC,NA,15,TRBD2,TRBV3-1/TRBV3-2,TRBJ2-1
CASSVGQGGLYEQYF,TGTGCCAGCAGTGTAGGCCAGGGAGGCTTATACGAGCAGTACTTC,NA,15,NA,TRBV2,TRBJ2-7
CASSLDNAGANVLTF,TGTGCCAGCAGCTTAGATAATGCTGGGGCCAACGTCCTGACTTTC,NA,15,NA,TRBV7-2,TRBJ2-6
CASSETGDSYNEQFF,TGTGCCAGCAGTGAAACGGGAGACTCTTACAATGAGCAGTTCTTC,few,15,NA,TRBV6-1,TRBJ2-1
CASSGMGAFGEKLFF,TGTGCCAGTAGTGGAATGGGGGCTTTTGGTGAAAAACTGTTTTTT,few,15,NA,TRBV19,TRBJ1-4
CASSSRGRGLDEQFF,TGTGCCAGCAGCTCACGGGGCAGGGGTCTCGATGAGCAGTTCTTC,NA,15,NA,TRBV2,TRBJ2-1
CASSQGGNPGANVLTF,TGCGCCAGCAGCCAAGGCGGGAACCCTGGGGCCAACGTCCTGACTTTC,NA,16,NA,TRBV4-3,TRBJ2-6
CASSYSRGNTEAFF,TGTGCCAGCAGTTACTCGAGAGGAAACACTGAAGCTTTCTTT,NA,14,NA,TRBV6-2/TRBV6-3,TRBJ1-1
CAISELIGTGSNTEAFF,TGTGCCATCAGTGAGTTGATTGGGACAGGGTCTAACACTGAAGCTTTCTTT,once,17,TRBD1,TRBV10-3,TRBJ1-1
CASWSSGANVLTF,TGTGCCAGCTGGAGCTCTGGGGCCAACGTCCTGACTTTC,NA,13,NA,TRBV28,TRBJ2-6
CASSPIAGSNEQYF,TGTGCCAGCAGCCCTATAGCGGGAAGCAACGAGCAGTACTTC,few,14,TRBD2,TRBV7-3,TRBJ2-7
CASSFPAGRVDTQYF,TGTGCCAGCAGCTTCCCAGCGGGACGGGTAGATACGCAGTATTTT,NA,15,TRBD2,TRBV5-6,TRBJ2-3
CASSSDTGLNTEAFF,TGCGCCAGCAGCTCAGATACAGGGCTGAACACTGAAGCTTTCTTT,NA,15,NA,TRBV5-1,TRBJ1-1
CASSFSGMDQPQHF,TGTGCCAGCAGTTTTTCAGGGATGGATCAGCCCCAGCATTTT,NA,14,NA,TRBV28,TRBJ1-5
CASRPLAGNTGELFF,TGCGCCAGCAGACCACTAGCGGGAAACACCGGGGAGCTGTTTTTT,NA,15,TRBD2,TRBV5-1,TRBJ2-2
CATVRGLF,TGTGCCACCGTGCGGGGTTTGTTT,NA,8,NA,TRBV19,TRBJ1-1
CASSFGTGITDTQYF,TGTGCCAGCAGCTTCGGGACAGGGATCACAGATACGCAGTATTTT,NA,15,TRBD1,TRBV6-6,TRBJ2-3
CASSWRPRNEQFF,TGTGCCAGCAGTTGGAGGCCCCGGAATGAGCAGTTCTTC,NA,13,NA,TRBV12-3/TRBV12-4,TRBJ2-1
CATVVGLTDTQYF,TGTGCCACCGTCGTTGGGCTCACAGATACGCAGTATTTT,NA,13,NA,TRBV10-3,TRBJ2-3
CASSPRDRVGNEQFF,TGTGCCAGCAGCCCCCGGGACAGGGTAGGCAATGAGCAGTTCTTC,NA,15,TRBD1,TRBV6-6,TRBJ2-1
CASSPGLFHSYNEQFF,TGCGCCAGCAGCCCGGGACTATTTCACTCCTACAATGAGCAGTTCTTC,NA,16,TRBD2,TRBV5-1,TRBJ2-1
CASSQVRRANTEAFF,TGTGCCAGCAGCCAAGTGAGGCGAGCTAACACTGAAGCTTTCTTT,NA,15,NA,TRBV3-1/TRBV3-2,TRBJ1-1
CASSDGQVLEAFF,TGTGCCAGCAGCGACGGACAGGTGCTTGAAGCTTTCTTT,NA,13,TRBD1,TRBV5-4,TRBJ1-1
CASSIVGRVGDEQFF,TGTGCCAGTAGTATAGTGGGGAGGGTAGGGGATGAGCAGTTCTTC,NA,15,TRBD2,TRBV19,TRBJ2-1
CAISESLGGGDTQYF,TGTGCCATCAGTGAGAGCCTTGGTGGTGGAGATACGCAGTATTTT,NA,15,NA,TRBV10-3,TRBJ2-3
CASSIMGPNEKLFF,TGTGCCAGTAGTATAATGGGCCCAAATGAAAAACTGTTTTTT,NA,14,NA,TRBV19,TRBJ1-4
CASSYSSSEQFF,TGTGCCAGCAGTTACTCTAGCAGTGAGCAGTTCTTC,few,12,NA,TRBV12-3/TRBV12-4,TRBJ2-1
CASSSEVAGHYEQYF,TGTGCCAGTAGTTCCGAGGTAGCGGGACATTACGAGCAGTACTTC,medium-sized,15,TRBD2,TRBV19,TRBJ2-7
CASSEDGTGTEAFF,TGTGCCAGCAGTGAGGATGGAACGGGGACTGAAGCTTTCTTT,once,14,NA,TRBV2,TRBJ1-1
CASSKQHLSRAQPQHF,TGTGCCAGCAGTAAACAACATTTGAGCAGGGCTCAGCCCCAGCATTTT,once,16,NA,TRBV6-2/TRBV6-3,TRBJ1-5